These 18 T cell receptor beta chains were sequenced from one sample in a study of T cell responses to AZD1222 COVID-19 vaccine. The data were produced by immunoSEQ multiplex PCR, yet TCRdb's version contains in-frame clones alone and is incomplete. This sample has some 95,000 clones, with approximately 83% found just once. The sample here was peripheral blood, taken on day 0 of AZD1222 vaccination. These TCRs come from an adult in good health.

The genes are TRBV7-6 and TRBJ1-1, with a possible D match to TRBD1 (6 bases). The CDR3 runs to 15 residues. Germline V gene sequence: CDR1 SGHVS, CDR2 FNYEAQ. Deletions cut 0 bases from V and 0 bases from J, with 8 bases between. CDR3 region: CASSLATGLNTEAFF. CDR3 nucleotide sequence: TGTGCCAGCAGCTTAGCTACAGGGCTGAACACTGAAGCTTTCTTT. Variable domain in full (rest from reference TRBV7-6 and TRBJ1-1): GAGVSQSPRYKVTKRGQDVALRCDPISGHVSLYWYRQALGQGPEFLTYFNYEAQQDKSGLPNDRFSAERPEGSISTLTIQRTEQRDSAMYRCASSLATGLNTEAFFGQGTRLTVV.

The genes are TRBV25-1 and TRBJ1-1; no clear D. The CDR3 extends over 15 amino acids. Germline V gives CDR1 MGHDK, CDR2 SYGVNS. Trimming pared 6 bases from V and 2 bases from J, leaving 16 bases between. The CDR3 spells CASSDPVGYNTEAFF. DNA for the CDR3: TGTGCCAGCAGCGACCCGGTTGGGTATAACACTGAAGCTTTCTTT.

The V gene is TRBV29-1, the J gene TRBJ2-2; D is unclear. Trimming pared 3 bases from V and 5 bases from J, leaving 13 bases between. Germline V lookup: CDR1 SQVTM, CDR2 ANQGSEA. The CDR3 consists of 14 residues. DNA of the CDR3: TGCAGCGTTGACCCCGGGCCTGGGACCGGGGAGCTGTTTTTT. Translated, it gives CSVDPGPGTGELFF.

The chain is built from TRBV5-6 and TRBJ1-5, with D hard to call. V gave up 0 bases and J gave up 6 bases, with 4 bases separating them. The CDR3 runs 12 residues. Germline CDR1 and CDR2: SGHDT and YYEEEE. This chain's CDR3 is CASSLGSQPQHF. As DNA, the CDR3 is TGTGCCAGCAGCTTGGGCAGTCAGCCCCAGCATTTT.

This rearrangement joins TRBV18 to TRBJ2-2, with a possible D match to TRBD2 (6 bases). The germline gives CDR1 KGHSH, CDR2 LQKENI. CDR3 length: 16 residues. V was pared by 6 bases and J by 4 bases, with 18 bases between. CDR3 coding DNA: TGTGCCAGCTCGAGTATGGGCGGGGAACTCACCGGGGAGCTGTTTTTT. Encoded protein: CASSSMGGELTGELFF.

V and J are TRBV19 and TRBJ1-5; D remains ambiguous. The germline V gene encodes CDR1 LNHDA and CDR2 SQIVND (reference sequence). V dropped 8 bases and J dropped 7 bases, with 12 bases sitting between them. The CDR3 length is 12 residues. The CDR3 region has the DNA TGTGCCAGTTACCGGGCACCCCAGCCCCAGCATTTT. Translating it yields CASYRAPQPQHF.

The chain carries TRBV5-1 and TRBJ2-5; 7 bases line up with TRBD1. The CDR3 totals 16 residues. From germline, CDR1 is SGHRS and CDR2 YFSETQ. J gave up 2 bases and V 0 bases, and 7 bases lay outside the gene matches. This chain's CDR3 is CASSLGKTGWQETQYF. The CDR3 region has the DNA TGCGCCAGCAGCTTGGGCAAGACAGGGTGGCAAGAGACCCAGTACTTC.

The sample holds one count of this clone. The V call is TRBV27, the J call TRBJ2-1; 14 nucleotides line up with TRBD2. Germline V gives CDR1 MNHEY, CDR2 SMNVEV (reference sequence). The CDR3 length is 15 residues. Unmatched junction bases numbered 5, after V lost 6 bases and J lost 7 bases. The CDR3 sequence is CASRYGLAGGNEQFF. In DNA, the CDR3 is TGTGCCAGCAGATATGGACTAGCGGGAGGAAATGAGCAGTTCTTC.

The chain uses TRBV30 and TRBJ1-4; D not resolved. V was clipped by 2 bases and J by 0 bases, with 7 bases between them. Germline V gene data show CDR1 as GTSNPN and CDR2 as SVGIG (reference sequence). CDR3 length: 14 residues. The chain's CDR3 is CAWSRSSTNEKLFF. CDR3 nucleotides: TGTGCCTGGAGTAGGTCTTCAACTAATGAAAAACTGTTTTTT.

The chain uses TRBV7-7 and TRBJ2-5; TRBD1 matches 9 bases. This CDR3 spans 14 amino acids. V gave up 3 bases and J gave up 2 bases; unmatched junction bases: 1. Germline lookup yields CDR1 SSHAT and CDR2 FNYEAQ (reference sequence). The chain's CDR3 is CASSFGQGQETQYF. The CDR3 DNA is TGTGCCAGCAGCTTCGGACAGGGGCAAGAGACCCAGTACTTC.

This sequence joins TRBV29-1 and TRBJ2-1, with D possibly being TRBD2 (5 bases). V was pared by 6 bases and J by 7 bases, with 10 bases between. Germline CDR1 is SQVTM and CDR2 is ANQGSEA. The CDR3 totals 11 residues. For the CDR3, the DNA is TGCAGCGTCGTCCCGGGAAATGAGCAGTTCTTC. It translates to CSVVPGNEQFF.

This chain links TRBV7-9 with TRBJ2-4; TRBD1 agrees at 8 bases. The junction had 2 bases not matched to a gene; V was cut back by 1 base and J by 0 bases. Looked up from germline, CDR1 is SEHNR and CDR2 is FQNEAQ (reference sequence). CDR3 length equals 16 residues. CDR3 loop: CASSLGQGLAKNIQYF. DNA for the CDR3: TGTGCCAGCAGCTTAGGACAGGGGTTAGCCAAAAACATTCAGTACTTC.

This chain links TRBV2 with TRBJ1-1; the D is unclear. The CDR3 contains 13 residues. Germline V gene lookup returns CDR1 SNHLY and CDR2 FYNNEI. V was shortened by 7 bases and J by 1 base, with 10 bases between the two germline ends. In nucleotides, the CDR3 is TGTGCCAGCATTTTATACCAGAACACTGAAGCTTTCTTT. Translating gives CASILYQNTEAFF.

The V and J genes are TRBV11-3 and TRBJ1-6; 7 bases align to TRBD1. The CDR3 has 13 amino acids. V was clipped by 5 bases and J by 10 bases; unmatched bases: 5. Germline V lookup: CDR1 SGHNT, CDR2 YENEEA. The CDR3 DNA reads as TGTGCCAGCAGCGTGACAGGGTCCTCACCCCTCCACTTT. Its protein is CASSVTGSSPLHF.

The rearrangement uses TRBV10-2 and TRBJ1-5, with unresolved D. This CDR3 is built from 15 residues. The V gene lost 5 bases and the J gene lost 4 bases, with 15 bases spanning the gap. The V gene's germline CDR1 is WSHSY and CDR2 SAAADI. CDR3: CASSLGQAENQPQHF. In DNA, the CDR3 is TGCGCCAGCAGTCTGGGCCAGGCAGAGAATCAGCCCCAGCATTTT.

The rearrangement uses TRBV5-1 and TRBJ2-1, with 7 bases that match TRBD2. The germline CDR1 and CDR2 sequences are SGHRS and YFSETQ. The V and J ends lost 4 bases and 5 bases, in that order; junction bases with no gene match: 9. This CDR3 region has 15 residues. CDR3 in DNA: TGCGCCAGCAGCCCCCTGACTAGCCCTGACAATGAGCAGTTCTTC. Translated, it gives CASSPLTSPDNEQFF.

The sample holds one count of this clone. V usage is TRBV7-6 and J usage is TRBJ2-5; 9 nucleotides align to TRBD1. This CDR3 is 16 amino acids long. The germline V gene has CDR1 SGHVS and CDR2 FNYEAQ. With V trimmed by 1 base and J by 5 bases, 8 bases remained unmatched. CDR3 amino acids: CASSLEGGQGWETQYF. The CDR3 DNA reads as TGTGCCAGCAGCTTAGAAGGGGGACAGGGTTGGGAGACCCAGTACTTC.

This chain uses TRBV6-1 with TRBJ2-3; TRBD2 is a possible D gene (6 bases). V lost 2 bases to trimming and J lost 2 bases, with 14 bases between them. CDR1 MNHNS and CDR2 SASEGT come from the germline V gene. CDR3 length: 16 residues. CDR3 sequence (DNA): TGTGCCAGCAGTGAACAGGGAAGCGGGCTCACAGATACGCAGTATTTT. Protein: CASSEQGSGLTDTQYF.